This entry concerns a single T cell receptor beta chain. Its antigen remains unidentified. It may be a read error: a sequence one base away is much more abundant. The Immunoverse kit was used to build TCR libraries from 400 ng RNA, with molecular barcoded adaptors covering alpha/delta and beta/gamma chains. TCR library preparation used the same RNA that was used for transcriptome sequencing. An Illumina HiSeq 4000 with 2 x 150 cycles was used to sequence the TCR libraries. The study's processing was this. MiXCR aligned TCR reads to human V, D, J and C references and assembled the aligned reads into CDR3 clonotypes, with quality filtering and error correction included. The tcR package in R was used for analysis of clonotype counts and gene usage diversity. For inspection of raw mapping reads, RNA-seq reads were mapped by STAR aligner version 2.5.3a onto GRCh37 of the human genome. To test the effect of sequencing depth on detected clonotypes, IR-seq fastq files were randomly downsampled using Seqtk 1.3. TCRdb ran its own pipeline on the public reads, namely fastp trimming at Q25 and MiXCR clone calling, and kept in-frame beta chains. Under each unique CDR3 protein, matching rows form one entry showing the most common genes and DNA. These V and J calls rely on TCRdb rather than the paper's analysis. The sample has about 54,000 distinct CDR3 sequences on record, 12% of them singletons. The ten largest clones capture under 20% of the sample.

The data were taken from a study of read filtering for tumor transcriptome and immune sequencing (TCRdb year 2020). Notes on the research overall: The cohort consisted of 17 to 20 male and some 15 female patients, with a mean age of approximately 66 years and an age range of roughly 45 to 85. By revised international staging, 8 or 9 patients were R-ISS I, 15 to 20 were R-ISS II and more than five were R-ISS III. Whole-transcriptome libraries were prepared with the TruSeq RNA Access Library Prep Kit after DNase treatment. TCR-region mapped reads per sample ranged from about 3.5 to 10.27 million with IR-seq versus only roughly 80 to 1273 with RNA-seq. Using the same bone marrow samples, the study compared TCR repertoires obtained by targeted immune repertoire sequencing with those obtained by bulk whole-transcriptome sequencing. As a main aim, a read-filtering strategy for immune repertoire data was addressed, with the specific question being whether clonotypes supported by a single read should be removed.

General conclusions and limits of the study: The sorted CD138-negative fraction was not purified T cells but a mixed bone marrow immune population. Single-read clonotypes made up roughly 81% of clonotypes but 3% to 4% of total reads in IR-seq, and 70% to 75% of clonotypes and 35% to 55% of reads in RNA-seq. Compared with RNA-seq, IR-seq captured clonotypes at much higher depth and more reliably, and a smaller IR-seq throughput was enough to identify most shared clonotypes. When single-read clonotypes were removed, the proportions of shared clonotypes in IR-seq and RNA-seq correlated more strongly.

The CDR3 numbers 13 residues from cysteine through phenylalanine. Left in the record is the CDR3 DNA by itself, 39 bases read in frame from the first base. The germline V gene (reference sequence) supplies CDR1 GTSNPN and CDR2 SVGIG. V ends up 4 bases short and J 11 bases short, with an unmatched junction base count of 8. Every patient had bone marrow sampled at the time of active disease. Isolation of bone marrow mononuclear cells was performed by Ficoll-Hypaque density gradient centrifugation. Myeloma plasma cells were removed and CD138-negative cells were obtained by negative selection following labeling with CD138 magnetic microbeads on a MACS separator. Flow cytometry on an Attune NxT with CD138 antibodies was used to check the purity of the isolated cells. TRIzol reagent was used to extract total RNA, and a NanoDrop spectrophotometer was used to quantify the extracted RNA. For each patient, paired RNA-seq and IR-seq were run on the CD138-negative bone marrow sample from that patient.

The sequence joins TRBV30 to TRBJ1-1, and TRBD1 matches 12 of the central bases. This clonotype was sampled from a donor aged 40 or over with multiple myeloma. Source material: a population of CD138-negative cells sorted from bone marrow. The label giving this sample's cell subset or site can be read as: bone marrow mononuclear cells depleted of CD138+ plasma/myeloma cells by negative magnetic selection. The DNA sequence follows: TGTGCCTGGATGGGACAGGGGGCTGTTGACGCTTTCTTT. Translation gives CAWMGQGAVDAFF.